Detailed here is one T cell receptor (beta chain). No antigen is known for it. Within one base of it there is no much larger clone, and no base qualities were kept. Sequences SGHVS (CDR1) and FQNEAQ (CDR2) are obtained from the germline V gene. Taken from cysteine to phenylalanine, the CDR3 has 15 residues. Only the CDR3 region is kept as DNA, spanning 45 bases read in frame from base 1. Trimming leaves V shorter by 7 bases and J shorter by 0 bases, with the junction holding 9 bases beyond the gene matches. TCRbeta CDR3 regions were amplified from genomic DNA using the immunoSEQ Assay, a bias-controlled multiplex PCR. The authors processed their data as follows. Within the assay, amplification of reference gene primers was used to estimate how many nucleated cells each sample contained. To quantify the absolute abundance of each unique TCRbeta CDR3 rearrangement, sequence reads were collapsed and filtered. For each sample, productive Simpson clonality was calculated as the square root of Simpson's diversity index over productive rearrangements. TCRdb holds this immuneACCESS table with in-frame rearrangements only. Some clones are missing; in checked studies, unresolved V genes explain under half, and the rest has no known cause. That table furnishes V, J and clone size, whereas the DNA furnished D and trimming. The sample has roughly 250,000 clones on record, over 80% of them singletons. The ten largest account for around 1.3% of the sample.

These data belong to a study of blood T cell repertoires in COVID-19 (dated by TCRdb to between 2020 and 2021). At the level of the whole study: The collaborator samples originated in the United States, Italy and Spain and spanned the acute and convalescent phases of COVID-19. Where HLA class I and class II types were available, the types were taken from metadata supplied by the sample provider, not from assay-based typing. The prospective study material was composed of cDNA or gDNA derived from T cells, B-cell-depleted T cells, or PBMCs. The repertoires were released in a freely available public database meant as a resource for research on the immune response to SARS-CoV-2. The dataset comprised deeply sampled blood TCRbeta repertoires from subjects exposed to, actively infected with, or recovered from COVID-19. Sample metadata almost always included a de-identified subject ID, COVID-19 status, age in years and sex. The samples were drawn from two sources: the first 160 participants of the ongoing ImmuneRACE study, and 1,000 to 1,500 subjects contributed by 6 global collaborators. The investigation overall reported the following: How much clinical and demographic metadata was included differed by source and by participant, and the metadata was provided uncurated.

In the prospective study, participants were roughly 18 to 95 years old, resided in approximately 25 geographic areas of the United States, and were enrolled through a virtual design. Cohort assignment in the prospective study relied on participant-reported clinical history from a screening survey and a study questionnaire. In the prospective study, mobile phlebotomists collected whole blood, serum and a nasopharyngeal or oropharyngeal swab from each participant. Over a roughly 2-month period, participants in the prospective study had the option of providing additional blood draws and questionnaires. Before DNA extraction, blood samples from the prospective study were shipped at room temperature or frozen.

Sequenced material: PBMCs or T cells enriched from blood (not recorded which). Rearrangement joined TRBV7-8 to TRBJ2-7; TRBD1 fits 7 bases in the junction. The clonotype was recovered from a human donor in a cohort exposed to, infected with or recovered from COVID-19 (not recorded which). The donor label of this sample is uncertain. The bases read TGTGCCAGCACCCCGTCGAGGACAGGCTCCTACGAGCAGTACTTC. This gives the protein CASTPSRTGSYEQYF.